This TCR beta chain was documented in a study of blood T cell repertoires in COVID-19. Study at large: COVID-19 samples, acute and convalescent, were from the United States, Italy and Spain. T cells, B-cell-depleted T cells, or PBMCs supplied cDNA or gDNA.

In the original processing: Amplified reference gene primers provided the basis for estimating nucleated cell counts. TCRdb's table, derived via immunoSEQ multiplex PCR, lists solely in-frame clones and lacks some. That table furnishes V, J and clone size, whereas the DNA furnished D and trimming. The profile covers 65,000 to 90,000 clones, with around 80% appearing a single time and under 35% taken by the ten largest. This CDR3 comprises 14 residues. The V and J ends lost 3 bases and 2 bases respectively, with 9 bases between them. Per germline, CDR1 SGHTA and CDR2 FQGNSA. The chain couples TRBV7-2 to TRBJ2-3; D unclear. The TCR comes from a woman of 80 years or more with acute or convalescent COVID-19. Sample: peripheral blood. The CDR3 nucleotides are TGTGCCAGCAGCTTGATGGCAAACACAGATACGCAGTATTTT. It is translated as CASSLMANTDTQYF.